The clone carrying this T cell receptor (beta chain) came up a few times. The study reverse transcribed the entire isolated RNA, so it sequenced expressed TCRB transcripts. Libraries were prepared by immunoSEQ multiplex PCR; TCRdb keeps only in-frame clonotypes and omits some of them. The repertoire includes under 400,000 clones, around 20% of them detected once, and approximately 0.046% sits in the top ten. The CDR3 has 13 amino acids. CDR1 and CDR2 from the germline V gene are SGHTA and FQGTGA. V was trimmed by 5 bases and J by 9 bases, leaving 13 bases between them. This entry belongs to a study of beta chain features in type 1 diabetes.

The receptor comes from a woman in her late teens or twenties in good health. Sequencing input: naive CD4+ T cells from blood. The chain has TRBV7-3 and TRBJ2-2; D unresolved. This CDR3 reads CASSPPNSRELFF. CDR3 coding DNA: TGTGCCAGCAGCCCCCCCAACAGCAGGGAGCTGTTTTTT.